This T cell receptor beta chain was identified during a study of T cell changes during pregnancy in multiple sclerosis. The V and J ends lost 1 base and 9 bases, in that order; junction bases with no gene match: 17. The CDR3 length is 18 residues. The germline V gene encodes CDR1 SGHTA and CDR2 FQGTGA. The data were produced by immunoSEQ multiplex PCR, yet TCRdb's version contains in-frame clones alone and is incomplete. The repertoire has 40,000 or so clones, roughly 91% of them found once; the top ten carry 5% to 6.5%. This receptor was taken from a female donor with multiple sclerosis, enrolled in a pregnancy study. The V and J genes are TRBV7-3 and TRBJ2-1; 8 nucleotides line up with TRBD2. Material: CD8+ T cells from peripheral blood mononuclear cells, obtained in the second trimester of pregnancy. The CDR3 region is CASSLISGSGGSPGEQFF. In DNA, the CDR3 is TGTGCCAGCAGCTTAATTTCAGGCAGCGGGGGTTCACCTGGTGAGCAGTTCTTC.